One and the same sample provided the 7 T cell receptor beta chains below, sequenced in a study of CD8 T cells in Susac syndrome. Random hexamers were used to reverse transcribe an amount of roughly 0.5 to 1 ug RNA. One entry per CDR3 protein results from TCRdb running MiXCR on the immunoSEQ multiplex PCR reads. The data hold 200,000 to 250,000 distinct CDR3 sequences, with around 90% observed a single time. The sequencing sample was made of CD8+ T cells from PBMCs. The receptors derive from a human donor with multiple sclerosis.

V and J are TRBV4-1 and TRBJ2-7; the D is unclear. Germline values: CDR1 MGHRA, CDR2 YSYEKL. The germline V and J ends were trimmed by 2 bases and 4 bases, with 9 bases remaining between them. There are 13 residues in the CDR3. CDR3 amino acids: CASSQSPRYEQYF. CDR3 nucleotides: TGCGCCAGCAGCCAATCTCCTAGGTACGAGCAGTACTTC.

V gene TRBV6-5 combines with J gene TRBJ2-5, with TRBD2 matching 8 bases. There are 14 residues in the CDR3. The V and J ends lost 2 bases and 5 bases, in that order; junction bases with no gene match: 4. CDR1 MNHEY and CDR2 SVGAGI come from the germline V gene. The CDR3 is CASSYTGGAETQYF. The CDR3 DNA follows: TGTGCCAGCAGTTACACCGGGGGGGCGGAGACCCAGTACTTC.

CDR3 residues: CASSILFEALANTGELFF. In nucleotides, the CDR3 is TGTGCCAGTAGTATATTATTTGAGGCTCTCGCGAACACCGGGGAGCTGTTTTTT. The rearrangement joins TRBV19 to TRBJ2-2; D unclear. Germline CDR1 LNHDA, CDR2 SQIVND (reference sequence). The length of the CDR3 is 18 residues. The ends were cut back, 2 bases at V and 0 bases at J, with 16 bases in the middle.

The rearrangement links TRBV7-3 to TRBJ2-1, with no clear D. Trimming took 5 bases from V and 1 from J, leaving 9 bases between them. From germline, CDR1 is SGHTA and CDR2 FQGTGA. CDR3 length: 14 residues. This CDR3 is CASSNTGSYNEQFF. The CDR3 DNA reads as TGTGCCAGCAGCAATACCGGGTCCTACAATGAGCAGTTCTTC. Supplemented by reference TRBV7-3 and TRBJ2-1, the full variable domain reads GAGVSQTPSNKVTEKGKYVELRCDPISGHTALYWYRQSLGQGPEFLIYFQGTGAADDSGLPNDRFFAVRPEGSVSTLKIQRTERGDSAVYLCASSNTGSYNEQFFGPGTRLTVL.

The chain combines TRBV4-3 with TRBJ2-4; 10 nucleotides line up with TRBD2. With V trimmed by 1 base and J by 0 bases, 18 bases remained unmatched. This CDR3 has 22 residues. Germline V lookup: CDR1 LGHNA, CDR2 YSLEER. CDR3 nucleotides: TGCGCCAGCAGCCAAGTGTTCGGGGTTACTAGCGGGAAGAGACTAGCCAAAAACATTCAGTACTTC. Protein sequence: CASSQVFGVTSGKRLAKNIQYF.

The rearrangement links TRBV4-3 to TRBJ2-3; TRBD2 matches 7 bases. CDR3 length: 14 amino acids. The J segment lost 2 bases and the V segment lost 3 bases, leaving 2 bases of the junction unmatched. Germline values: CDR1 LGHNA, CDR2 YSLEER. DNA of the CDR3: TGCGCCAGCAGCCAGAGCGGGATCACAGATACGCAGTATTTT. Translation: CASSQSGITDTQYF.

This chain joins TRBV7-8 and TRBJ2-1; perhaps TRBD1 as D (6 bases). CDR3 length: 17 residues. The germline V gene has CDR1 SGHVS and CDR2 FQNEAQ. Trimming took off 2 bases at V and 3 bases at J, with 17 bases between the two ends. The CDR3, as DNA: TGTGCCAGCAGCTTATCGGGGCAGGGGATAGGCTACAATGAGCAGTTCTTC. This sequence encodes CASSLSGQGIGYNEQFF. Filled out from reference TRBV7-8 and TRBJ2-1, the complete variable domain reads GAGVSQSPRYKVAKRGQDVALRCDPISGHVSLFWYQQALGQGPEFLTYFQNEAQLDKSGLPSDRFFAERPEGSVSTLKIQRTQQEDSAVYLCASSLSGQGIGYNEQFFGPGTRLTVL.